The clone carrying this T cell receptor (beta chain) was observed a handful of times. The data were produced by immunoSEQ multiplex PCR, yet TCRdb's version contains in-frame clones alone and is incomplete. The sample comprises roughly 90,000 clones, 85% to 90% of which are singletons, and over 8.5% rests with the top ten. The data were taken from a study of control samples from healthy donors and cancer patients. The CDR3 runs 11 residues. V was clipped by 4 bases and J by 4 bases, with 2 bases between them. This clonotype originated in a woman aged 45-60 years with colorectal cancer. This chain uses TRBV12-3 or TRBV12-4 with TRBJ1-3; no clear D gene. The specimen was PBMCs. The CDR3 reads CASSSGNTIYF. Written as DNA, the CDR3 is TGTGCCAGCAGTTCCGGAAACACCATATATTTT.